Below, 18 T cell receptor beta chains from the same sample are listed, as sequenced in a study of blood T cell repertoires in COVID-19. Here immunoSEQ multiplex PCR was the method, and the copy in TCRdb shows in-frame clones only, minus some. The sample contains roughly 100,000 clones, about 86% of which appear only once. The sequenced material came from peripheral blood. All receptors derive from a man at least 80 years old with acute or convalescent COVID-19.

The J gene is TRBJ2-7, the V gene TRBV29-1; D possibly corresponds to TRBD1 (7 bases). CDR1 SQVTM and CDR2 ANQGSEA come from the germline V gene. This CDR3 spans 15 amino acids. Trimming cost V 6 bases and J 0 bases, with 18 bases left between them. The CDR3 coding sequence is TGCAGCGTCGCCTCGGCGGGACAGCTCTCCTACGAGCAGTACTTC. Amino acids: CSVASAGQLSYEQYF.

This chain connects TRBV18 to TRBJ2-5, with a weak D call TRBD1 (5 bases). The CDR3 totals 14 residues. Trimming shortened V by 1 base and J by 0 bases, and 6 bases separated the two germline ends. CDR1 KGHSH and CDR2 LQKENI come from the germline V gene. Here the CDR3 reads CASSPRRDQETQYF. In DNA form, the CDR3 reads TGTGCCAGCTCACCACGCAGGGACCAAGAGACCCAGTACTTC.

Only a few counts were recorded for this clone. The rearrangement joins TRBV6-1 to TRBJ1-6, with no clear D. The CDR3 runs 12 residues. The V end was cut by 3 bases, the J end by 8 bases, with 5 bases between. Germline values: CDR1 MNHNS, CDR2 SASEGT. Written as DNA, the CDR3 is TGTGCCAGCAGTGATGCAGATTCACCCCTCCACTTT. It translates to CASSDADSPLHF.

The gene calls are TRBV19 and TRBJ1-6, with a tentative D call TRBD1 (6 bases). V dropped 1 base and J dropped 9 bases, with 13 bases sitting between them. The CDR3 sequence is 15 residues long. Germline assignment: CDR1 LNHDA and CDR2 SQIVND (reference sequence). CDR3 bases: TGTGCCAGTAGTATAGGGACAGAAGAAAGTTCACCCCTCCACTTT. Amino acids: CASSIGTEESSPLHF.

This clone was recorded once. V usage is TRBV5-1 and J usage is TRBJ1-1; weak D call: TRBD1 (5 bases). V shed 0 bases and J shed 7 bases, with 25 bases lying between them. The CDR3 consists of 18 residues. CDR1 is SGHRS, CDR2 YFSETQ, per germline. The CDR3 here is CASSLALGQGIRVNEAFF. The DNA for the CDR3 is TGCGCCAGCAGCTTGGCCCTCGGGCAGGGTATCCGAGTAAATGAAGCTTTCTTT.

The genes are TRBV29-1 and TRBJ2-4; tentative D call: TRBD1 (6 bases). Deletions cut 4 bases from V and 8 bases from J, with 12 bases between. The CDR3 runs to 12 residues. Germline loops: CDR1 SQVTM, CDR2 ANQGSEA. Here the CDR3 reads CSVAEQGHIQYF. The CDR3, as DNA: TGCAGCGTTGCTGAACAGGGCCACATTCAGTACTTC.

V is TRBV7-2 and J is TRBJ2-1; 12 nucleotides agree with TRBD2. Germline assignment: CDR1 SGHTA and CDR2 FQGNSA. This CDR3 is built from 15 residues. V gave up 5 bases and J gave up 4 bases; unmatched junction bases: 3. The CDR3 bases are TGTGCCAGCAGCCAAGGACTAGCGGGATACAATGAGCAGTTCTTC. Translating gives CASSQGLAGYNEQFF.

The CDR3 DNA reads as TGTGCCAGCAGCCCCGGGACTCGGCAACACAATGAGCAGTTCTTC. Translated: CASSPGTRQHNEQFF. The rearrangement uses TRBV11-2 and TRBJ2-1; maybe TRBD2 (6 bases). Looked up from germline, CDR1 is SGHAT and CDR2 is FQNNGV. The germline V and J ends were trimmed by 5 bases and 5 bases, with 16 bases remaining between them. The CDR3 is 15 residues long. Together with reference TRBV11-2 and TRBJ2-1, the CDR3 gives the full variable domain: EAGVAQSPRYKIIEKRQSVAFWCNPISGHATLYWYQQILGQGPKLLIQFQNNGVVDDSQLPKDRFSAERLKGVDSTLKIQPAKLEDSAVYLCASSPGTRQHNEQFFGPGTRLTVL.

V is TRBV6-5 and J is TRBJ2-3; 8 bases map to TRBD2. The CDR3 has 14 amino acids. Unmatched junction bases numbered 7, after V lost 6 bases and J lost 5 bases. The V gene's germline CDR1 is MNHEY and CDR2 SVGAGI. The CDR3: CASSPGLAGDTQYF. CDR3 DNA: TGTGCCAGCAGCCCGGGGCTAGCGGGAGATACGCAGTATTTT.

The chain joins TRBV7-2 to TRBJ2-3; 8 positions agree with TRBD1. J was trimmed by 4 bases and V by 3 bases; bases with no gene match: 12. There are 17 residues in the CDR3. Germline CDR1 is SGHTA and CDR2 is FQGNSA. The DNA for the CDR3 is TGTGCCAGCAGCTTGGGCGGGGCAGGGGGCTTTTCAGATACGCAGTATTTT. It specifies CASSLGGAGGFSDTQYF.

This clone was recorded only once. The rearrangement uses TRBV5-5 and TRBJ2-7; 13 positions match TRBD2. CDR3 length: 15 amino acids. From germline, CDR1 is SGHKS and CDR2 YYEKEE (reference sequence). The V and J ends lost 4 bases and 3 bases, in that order; junction bases with no gene match: 4. CDR3 residues: CASSQGLAGLYEQYF. The CDR3 nucleotides read TGTGCCAGCAGCCAGGGACTAGCGGGGCTCTACGAGCAGTACTTC.

This rearrangement joins TRBV5-1 to TRBJ2-2, with 12 bases matching TRBD2. This CDR3 contains 14 residues. Germline V CDR1 and CDR2: SGHRS, YFSETQ. V dropped 6 bases and J dropped 5; count of bases not matched to a gene: 2. The DNA for the CDR3 is TGCGCCAGCACAGGACTAGCGGGAACCGGGGAGCTGTTTTTT. This sequence encodes CASTGLAGTGELFF.

The gene calls are TRBV11-2 and TRBJ2-1, with TRBD1 matching 11 bases. Germline V lookup: CDR1 SGHAT, CDR2 FQNNGV. V shed 5 bases and J 8 bases; nucleotides not matched to a gene: 8. This CDR3 is 15 amino acids long. CDR3 sequence: CASSRGQGAFDEQFF. The CDR3 DNA is TGTGCCAGCAGCCGCGGACAGGGGGCTTTCGATGAGCAGTTCTTC.

The chain uses TRBV3-1 (or the pseudogene TRBV3-2) and TRBJ2-6, with D tentatively TRBD1 (6 bases). The CDR3 contains 18 residues. The V end was cut by 0 bases, the J end by 0 bases, with 12 bases between. Germline V gene lookup returns CDR1 LGHDT and CDR2 YNNKEL (reference sequence). The CDR3 reads CASSQELGGRSGANVLTF. Written as DNA, the CDR3 is TGTGCCAGCAGCCAAGAATTAGGGGGTCGCTCTGGGGCCAACGTCCTGACTTTC.

J is TRBJ1-4 and V is TRBV6-6; D gene unclear. CDR1 and CDR2 (germline): MNHNY, SVGAGI (reference sequence). Trimming left V 7 bases short and J 5 bases short, with 11 bases between. The CDR3 consists of 13 residues. CDR3 DNA: TGTGCCAGCACCCCCGCACTAAATGAAAAACTGTTTTTT. Translating gives CASTPALNEKLFF.

This clone was seen more than once but under ten times. The chain couples TRBV12-3 or TRBV12-4 to TRBJ2-1; 7 positions match TRBD2. The CDR3 runs to 12 residues. V gave up 6 bases and J gave up 9 bases; unmatched junction bases: 5. The CDR3 region has the DNA TGTGCCAGCAGGTACTCGGGGGGTGAGCAGTTCTTC. Translating gives CASRYSGGEQFF.

The rearrangement joins TRBV18 to TRBJ2-7; TRBD2 agrees at 12 bases. J gave up 4 bases and V 3 bases, and 7 bases lay outside the gene matches. Germline V gives CDR1 KGHSH, CDR2 LQKENI. CDR3 size: 16 residues. The CDR3 here is CASSPFMTSGSYEQYF. Here the CDR3 DNA reads TGTGCCAGCTCACCCTTCATGACTAGCGGGAGTTACGAGCAGTACTTC.

V and J are TRBV9 and TRBJ2-3; 10 positions agree with TRBD2. V lost 0 bases to trimming and J lost 4 bases; unmatched junction nucleotides: 2. Germline V gene sequence: CDR1 SGDLS, CDR2 YYNGEE. There are 15 residues in the CDR3. This CDR3 reads CASSVESGRADTQYF. In DNA form, the CDR3 reads TGTGCCAGCAGCGTAGAGAGCGGGAGGGCAGATACGCAGTATTTT.